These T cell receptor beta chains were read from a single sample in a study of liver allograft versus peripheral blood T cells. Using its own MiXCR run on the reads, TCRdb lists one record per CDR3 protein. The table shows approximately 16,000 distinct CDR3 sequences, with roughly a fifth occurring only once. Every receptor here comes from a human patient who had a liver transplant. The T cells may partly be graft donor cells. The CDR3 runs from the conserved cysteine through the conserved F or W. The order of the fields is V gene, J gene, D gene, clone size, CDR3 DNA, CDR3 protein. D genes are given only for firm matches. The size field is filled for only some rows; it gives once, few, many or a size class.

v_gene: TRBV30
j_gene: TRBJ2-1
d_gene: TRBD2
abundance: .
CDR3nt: TGTGCCTGGAGAATACTAGCGGGAGCTCGGTCCTACAATGAGCAGTTCTTC
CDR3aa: CAWRILAGARSYNEQFF

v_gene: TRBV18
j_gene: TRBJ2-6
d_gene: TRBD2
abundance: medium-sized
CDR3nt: TGTGCCAGCTCACCGCGGCGGGAGAACTCTGGGGCCAACGTCCTGACTTTC
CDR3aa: CASSPRRENSGANVLTF

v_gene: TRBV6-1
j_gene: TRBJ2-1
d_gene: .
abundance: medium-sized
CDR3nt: TGTGCCAGCAGATTACGGGAGAACTCCTACAATGAGCAGTTCTTC
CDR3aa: CASRLRENSYNEQFF

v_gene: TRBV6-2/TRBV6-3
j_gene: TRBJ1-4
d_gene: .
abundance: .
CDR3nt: TGTGCCAGCAGTTACTCGGGGAGTCTGGGAGAAAAACTGTTTTTT
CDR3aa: CASSYSGSLGEKLFF

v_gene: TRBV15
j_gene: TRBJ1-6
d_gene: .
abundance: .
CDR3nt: TGTGCCACCACTAAGGGTCCAGATTCACCCCTCCACTTT
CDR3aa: CATTKGPDSPLHF

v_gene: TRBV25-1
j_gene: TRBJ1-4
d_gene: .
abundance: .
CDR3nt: TGTGCCAGCAGTCCTCCCGGCCCTAATGAAAAACTGTTTTTT
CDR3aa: CASSPPGPNEKLFF

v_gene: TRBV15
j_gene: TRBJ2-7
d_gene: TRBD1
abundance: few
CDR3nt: TGTGCCACCAGCGGAACAGGGGCCCGATCCTACGAGCAGTACTTC
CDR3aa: CATSGTGARSYEQYF

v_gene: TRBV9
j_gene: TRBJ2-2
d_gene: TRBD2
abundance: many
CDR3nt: TGTGCCAGCAGCGTACTGGCGGGGGGGCTTTACGGGGAGCTGTTTTTT
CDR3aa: CASSVLAGGLYGELFF

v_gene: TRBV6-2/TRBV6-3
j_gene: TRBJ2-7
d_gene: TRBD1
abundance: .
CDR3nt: TGTGCCAGCAGTTACCCCCTCGACAGGGTTCATTCCTACGAGCAGTACTTC
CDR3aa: CASSYPLDRVHSYEQYF

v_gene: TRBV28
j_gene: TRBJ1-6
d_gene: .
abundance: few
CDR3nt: TGTGCCAGCAGGGAACAGGGTTCCTATAATTCACCCCTCCACTTT
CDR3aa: CASREQGSYNSPLHF

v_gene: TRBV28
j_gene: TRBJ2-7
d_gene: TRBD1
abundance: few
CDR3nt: TGTGCCAGCACCACGACCGGGACAGGGTTTCTCGAGCAGTACTTC
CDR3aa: CASTTTGTGFLEQYF

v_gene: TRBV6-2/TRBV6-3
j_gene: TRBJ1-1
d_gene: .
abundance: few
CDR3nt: TGTGCCAGCAGTTTTGGCAGGAACACTGAAGCTTTCTTT
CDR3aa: CASSFGRNTEAFF

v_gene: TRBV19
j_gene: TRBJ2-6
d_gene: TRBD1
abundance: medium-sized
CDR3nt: TGTGCCAGTAGTTTTATTTCCGGGACAGGGGTCTCTGGGGCCAACGTCCTGACTTTC
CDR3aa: CASSFISGTGVSGANVLTF

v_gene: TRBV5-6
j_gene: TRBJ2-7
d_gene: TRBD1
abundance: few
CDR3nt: TGTGCCAGCAGCTTGGACCGGACAGGGGGGAGGTTCGACGAGCAGTACTTC
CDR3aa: CASSLDRTGGRFDEQYF

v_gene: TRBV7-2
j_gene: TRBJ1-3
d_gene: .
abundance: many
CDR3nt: TGTGCCAGCAGCGTCCTCTCTGGAAACACCATATATTTT
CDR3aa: CASSVLSGNTIYF

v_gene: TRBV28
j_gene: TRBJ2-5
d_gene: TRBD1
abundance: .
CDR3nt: TGTGCCTCCGAAGAGGACAGGGGGGAAGGCCAGTACTTC
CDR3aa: CASEEDRGEGQYF

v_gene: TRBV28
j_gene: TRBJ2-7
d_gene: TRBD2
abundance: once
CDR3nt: TGTGCCAGCAGTTCCCTGGGGAGCGGGAGAACGTACGAGCAGTACTTC
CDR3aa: CASSSLGSGRTYEQYF

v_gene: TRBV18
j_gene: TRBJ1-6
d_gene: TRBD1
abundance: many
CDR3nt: TGTGCCAGCTCCCCAGGGGGCCGGGGGAATTCACCCCTCCACTTT
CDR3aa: CASSPGGRGNSPLHF

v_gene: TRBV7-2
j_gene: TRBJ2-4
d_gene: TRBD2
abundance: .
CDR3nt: TGTGCCAGCAGCTTCCCGGGACTAGTGGGATCAGACAAAAACATTCAGTACTTC
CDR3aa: CASSFPGLVGSDKNIQYF